Each of the 32 T cell receptor beta chains below was sequenced from the same sample in a study of T cell changes during pregnancy in multiple sclerosis. Using immunoSEQ multiplex PCR, the repertoire was profiled, and TCRdb retains in-frame clones only, with some absent. The sample carries around 56,000 clones, roughly 90% recorded once. Sequenced material: peripheral blood, taken in the third trimester of pregnancy. The receptors were sampled from a female donor in good health, enrolled as a control in a pregnancy study.

The rearrangement links TRBV5-1 to TRBJ2-5; 7 nucleotides line up with TRBD1. This CDR3 has 16 amino acids. Losses at the gene ends were 7 bases for V and 3 bases for J; bases not matched to a gene: 15. CDR1 SGHRS and CDR2 YFSETQ come from the germline V gene. CDR3 sequence: CASLLWGRGIKETQYF. CDR3 bases: TGCGCCAGCTTACTCTGGGGCAGGGGGATCAAAGAGACCCAGTACTTC.

The genes are TRBV25-1 and TRBJ2-6; D is possibly TRBD2 (6 bases). The CDR3 covers 16 residues. Germline assignment: CDR1 MGHDK and CDR2 SYGVNS. Trimming removed 7 bases at V and 1 base at J, with 14 bases between. The CDR3 sequence is CASIGLSLSGANVLTF. The CDR3 DNA reads as TGTGCCAGCATAGGACTATCCTTATCTGGGGCCAACGTCCTGACTTTC.

V usage is TRBV4-3 and J usage is TRBJ1-6; no firm D call. Trimming took off 1 base at V and 4 bases at J, with 5 bases between the two ends. Looked up from germline, CDR1 is LGHNA and CDR2 is YSLEER. The CDR3 has 14 amino acids. The CDR3 DNA reads as TGCGCCAGCAGCCAAGCATTTTATAATTCACCCCTCCACTTT. Translation: CASSQAFYNSPLHF.

The V call is TRBV5-1, the J call TRBJ2-2, with TRBD1 identical over 10 bases. The trim removed 4 bases at V and 4 bases at J, leaving 13 bases unmatched. Germline V gene sequence: CDR1 SGHRS, CDR2 YFSETQ. CDR3 length: 18 residues. The CDR3, as DNA: TGCGCCAGCAGCCCGTCCGCCCGACAGGGGGCATCCACCGGGGAGCTGTTTTTT. Its translation is CASSPSARQGASTGELFF.

The chain carries TRBV5-4 and TRBJ2-5, with D perhaps matching TRBD2 (7 bases). Per the germline V gene, CDR1 is SGHNT and CDR2 is YYREEE (reference sequence). There are 15 residues in the CDR3. The ends were cut back, 4 bases at V and 2 bases at J, with 15 bases in the middle. The CDR3 nucleotides read TGTGCCAGCAGCACACGGAGGGGGGGGCAAGAGACCCAGTACTTC. This codes for CASSTRRGGQETQYF.

The gene calls are TRBV9 and TRBJ2-2; a possible D gene is TRBD2 (5 bases). This CDR3 has 13 residues. Germline CDR1 is SGDLS and CDR2 is YYNGEE. The V end was cut by 0 bases, the J end by 9 bases, with 9 bases between. DNA of the CDR3: TGTGCCAGCAGCGTAGCTTTAGCGCGGGAGCTGTTTTTT. This gives the protein CASSVALARELFF.

The gene calls are TRBV9 and TRBJ2-7; possible D gene TRBD1, 6 bases. V was pared by 3 bases and J by 6 bases, with 10 bases between. CDR3 length: 12 residues. Per germline, CDR1 SGDLS and CDR2 YYNGEE. The CDR3 DNA follows: TGTGCCAGCAGCGCTACAGGGTCCGAGCAGTACTTC. Its translation is CASSATGSEQYF.

This chain connects TRBV19 to TRBJ2-4, with a tentative D call TRBD1 (7 bases). Trimming removed 4 bases at V and 0 bases at J, with 16 bases between. This CDR3 region has 17 residues. Looked up from germline, CDR1 is LNHDA and CDR2 is SQIVND (reference sequence). The CDR3 sequence: CASSTAGQILAKNIQYF. Written as DNA, the CDR3 is TGTGCCAGTAGTACTGCGGGACAGATACTAGCCAAAAACATTCAGTACTTC.

The V call is TRBV5-1, the J call TRBJ2-5, with TRBD2 as a possible D gene (5 bases). CDR1 is SGHRS, CDR2 YFSETQ, per germline. The CDR3 is 16 amino acids. The germline V and J ends were trimmed by 0 bases and 4 bases, with 16 bases remaining between them. The CDR3 loop is CASSLEVRGTGETQYF. CDR3 sequence (DNA): TGCGCCAGCAGCTTGGAAGTTCGGGGAACGGGAGAGACCCAGTACTTC.

The chain employs TRBV19 and TRBJ2-6; D perhaps matches TRBD1 (6 bases). Germline V gene lookup returns CDR1 LNHDA and CDR2 SQIVND (reference sequence). Trimming removed 9 bases at V and 4 bases at J, with 16 bases between. This CDR3 is built from 15 residues. The DNA for the CDR3 is TGTGCCAGGAGGATCAGGGGCTGGGGGGCCAACGTCCTGACTTTC. The encoded protein is CARRIRGWGANVLTF. Drawing the rest from reference TRBV19 and TRBJ2-6, the complete variable domain is DGGITQSPKYLFRKEGQNVTLSCEQNLNHDAMYWYRQDPGQGLRLIYYSQIVNDFQKGDIAEGYSVSREKKESFPLTVTSAQKNPTAFYLCARRIRGWGANVLTFGAGSRLTVL.

This clone was detected only a few times. This chain links TRBV4-3 with TRBJ2-3, with TRBD2 matching over 7 bases. This CDR3 has 13 residues. The V gene's germline CDR1 is LGHNA and CDR2 YSLEER. Trimming at V came to 0 bases and at J to 13 bases, leaving 7 bases not matched to a gene. The CDR3 spells CASSQDRRERKYF. The CDR3 region has the DNA TGCGCCAGCAGCCAAGATCGGCGGGAGAGAAAGTATTTT.

The V gene is TRBV6-5, the J gene TRBJ1-1, with D possibly being TRBD1 (6 bases). Deletions cut 0 bases from V and 5 bases from J, with 16 bases between. Germline CDR1 MNHEY, CDR2 SVGAGI. The CDR3 contains 16 residues. This chain's CDR3 is CASSYSANVGQTEAFF. The CDR3 DNA sequence: TGTGCCAGCAGTTACTCGGCGAACGTTGGACAGACTGAAGCTTTCTTT.

The chain couples TRBV7-6 to TRBJ2-1, with D possibly matching TRBD1 (5 bases). This CDR3 has 13 amino acids. Trimming pared 3 bases from V and 6 bases from J, leaving 9 bases between. Germline values: CDR1 SGHVS, CDR2 FNYEAQ. The CDR3, as DNA: TGTGCCAGCAGCTTTTTAGGGGCCAATGAGCAGTTCTTC. Amino acids: CASSFLGANEQFF.

The chain couples TRBV9 to TRBJ2-1; 15 bases map to TRBD2. CDR3 length: 14 amino acids. Looked up from germline, CDR1 is SGDLS and CDR2 is YYNGEE. The V gene end was trimmed by 4 bases and the J gene end by 9 bases; junction bases not matched to a gene: 2. In DNA form, the CDR3 reads TGTGCCAGCAGCCCGGGACTAGCGGGGGGTGAGCAGTTCTTC. It codes for CASSPGLAGGEQFF.

The gene calls are TRBV14 and TRBJ1-5; D is perhaps TRBD1 (6 bases). The CDR3 spans 17 residues. Trimming took off 0 bases at V and 1 base at J, with 13 bases between the two ends. Per the germline V gene, CDR1 is SGHDN and CDR2 is FVKESK. In DNA, the CDR3 is TGTGCCAGCAGCCAAGATAATTTCGGACAGAGCAATCAGCCCCAGCATTTT. Translation: CASSQDNFGQSNQPQHF.

This chain links TRBV2 with TRBJ2-4; D is uncertain. The germline V and J ends were trimmed by 7 bases and 5 bases, with 6 bases remaining between them. The CDR3 is 11 amino acids. Germline assignment: CDR1 SNHLY and CDR2 FYNNEI. CDR3: CASIRENIQYF. The CDR3 bases are TGTGCCAGCATACGGGAAAACATTCAGTACTTC.

This rearrangement joins TRBV7-2 to TRBJ1-5; perhaps TRBD1 as D (5 bases). CDR1 is SGHTA, CDR2 FQGNSA, per germline. Trimming stripped 1 base from V and 6 bases from J, with 13 bases between. There are 15 residues in the CDR3. CDR3 sequence (DNA): TGTGCCAGCAGCTTAGATGGGGGGACGTTTCAGCCCCAGCATTTT. Its translation: CASSLDGGTFQPQHF.

As regards this clone: Other DNA sequences in the sample encode the same CDR3. This sequence joins TRBV18 and TRBJ1-5; D unclear. Looked up from germline, CDR1 is KGHSH and CDR2 is LQKENI. V gave up 3 bases and J gave up 0 bases, with 3 bases separating them. The CDR3 is made up of 13 amino acids. The CDR3 sequence: CASSPGSNQPQHF. For the CDR3, the DNA is TGTGCCAGCTCACCCGGTAGCAATCAGCCCCAGCATTTT.

The V call is TRBV15, the J call TRBJ2-3, with D maybe TRBD1 (6 bases). Germline V gives CDR1 LNHNV, CDR2 YYDKDF (reference sequence). The CDR3 is 16 amino acids. Trimming took 0 bases from V and 6 from J, leaving 16 bases between them. The CDR3 here is CATSRDTTGRTDTQYF. DNA of the CDR3: TGTGCCACCAGCAGAGATACGACAGGTCGTACGGATACGCAGTATTTT.

This chain links TRBV4-3 with TRBJ1-5; no firm D call. CDR3 length equals 13 residues. Deletions cut 3 bases from V and 4 bases from J, with 7 bases between. The V gene's germline CDR1 is LGHNA and CDR2 YSLEER. CDR3 protein: CASSQEINQPQHF. DNA for the CDR3: TGCGCCAGCAGCCAGGAGATTAATCAGCCCCAGCATTTT.

This clone was seen once. The chain couples TRBV5-1 to TRBJ2-6; possible D gene TRBD1, 5 bases. The V gene's germline CDR1 is SGHRS and CDR2 YFSETQ. Trimming pared 4 bases from V and 0 bases from J, leaving 8 bases between. The CDR3 totals 15 residues. Here the CDR3 DNA reads TGCGCCAGCAGCGTGACAGTCTCTGGGGCCAACGTCCTGACTTTC. The encoded protein is CASSVTVSGANVLTF.

The gene calls are TRBV6-5 and TRBJ1-5, with D tentatively TRBD1 (5 bases). CDR1 and CDR2 (germline): MNHEY, SVGAGI. There are 14 residues in the CDR3. V dropped 5 bases and J dropped 1 base, with 9 bases sitting between them. The CDR3 nucleotides are TGTGCCAGCAGTAGGGGACTCAGCAATCAGCCCCAGCATTTT. This codes for CASSRGLSNQPQHF.

The J gene is TRBJ2-5, the V gene TRBV2, with 7 bases that match TRBD1. The J call is in doubt because the DNA end fits TRBJ2-7 better. Looked up from germline, CDR1 is SNHLY and CDR2 is FYNNEI. The CDR3 is 14 residues long. In nucleotides, the CDR3 is TGTGCCAGCGGCCACCCGGGACAGAACTACGAGCAGTACTTC. Translated: CASGHPGQNYEQYF.

This sequence joins TRBV27 and TRBJ2-3; 9 nucleotides align to TRBD2. Looked up from germline, CDR1 is MNHEY and CDR2 is SMNVEV (reference sequence). The CDR3 loop spans 14 amino acids. V gave up 6 bases and J gave up 6 bases; unmatched junction bases: 7. The DNA of the CDR3 is TGTGCCAGCAGACTCGAGCGGGAGGTTGATACGCAGTATTTT. Translated: CASRLEREVDTQYF.

V gene TRBV18 combines with J gene TRBJ2-2, with TRBD2 as a possible D gene (5 bases). The V gene lost 3 bases and the J gene lost 10 bases, with 15 bases spanning the gap. The V gene's germline CDR1 is KGHSH and CDR2 LQKENI. CDR3 length: 14 amino acids. Written as DNA, the CDR3 is TGTGCCAGCTCACCCCTCGGACTCACCTCGGAGCTGTTTTTT. Its protein product is CASSPLGLTSELFF.

This clone was detected once. V and J are TRBV9 and TRBJ1-2, with 7 positions matching TRBD1. Per germline, CDR1 SGDLS and CDR2 YYNGEE. The CDR3 totals 13 residues. Unmatched junction bases numbered 7, after V lost 3 bases and J lost 8 bases. The CDR3 coding sequence is TGTGCCAGCAGCGACCGGACAGGTGGGGGCTACACCTTC. This codes for CASSDRTGGGYTF.

This clone appeared once. The rearrangement uses TRBV30 and TRBJ2-7; TRBD2 aligns across 7 bases. The CDR3 contains 13 residues. V lost 4 bases to trimming and J lost 5 bases; unmatched junction nucleotides: 8. Germline CDR1 and CDR2: GTSNPN and SVGIG (reference sequence). The CDR3 sequence: CAWTIGLVDEQYF. CDR3 DNA: TGTGCCTGGACGATCGGACTAGTAGACGAGCAGTACTTC.

V and J are TRBV27 and TRBJ2-7, with 9 nucleotides matching TRBD1. Germline loops: CDR1 MNHEY, CDR2 SMNVEV (reference sequence). The CDR3 length is 15 residues. J lost 5 bases, V lost 5 bases, and 10 bases had no gene match. CDR3 region: CASSPRHGTGHEQYF. The CDR3, as DNA: TGTGCCAGCAGTCCAAGACACGGGACAGGGCACGAGCAGTACTTC.

This chain connects TRBV18 to TRBJ1-1, with D possibly matching TRBD1 (5 bases). CDR3 length: 13 amino acids. The V end lost 3 bases, the J end lost 8 bases, and 13 bases lay between the germline ends. The germline CDR1 and CDR2 sequences are KGHSH and LQKENI. This CDR3 reads CASSPPGRAEAFF. The CDR3 DNA reads TGTGCCAGCTCACCTCCCGGCAGGGCGGAAGCTTTCTTT.

The chain couples TRBV6-4 to TRBJ2-3, with 11 nucleotides matching TRBD2. The CDR3 has 15 amino acids. Trimming removed 6 bases from V and 2 bases from J; junction bases left unmatched: 4. The germline CDR1 and CDR2 sequences are MRHNA and SNTAGT. CDR3 DNA: TGTGCCAGCAGCGTTAGCGGGAGGGCCACAGATACGCAGTATTTT. This sequence encodes CASSVSGRATDTQYF.

The V gene is TRBV27, the J gene TRBJ1-6, with D maybe TRBD1 (5 bases). V lost 2 bases, J lost 4 bases, and 12 bases lay in between. The CDR3 sequence is 16 residues long. Germline V lookup: CDR1 MNHEY, CDR2 SMNVEV (reference sequence). The CDR3 region is CASSLLGGVYNSPLHF. The CDR3 region has the DNA TGTGCCAGCAGTTTACTCGGGGGGGTTTATAATTCACCCCTCCACTTT.

The chain joins TRBV4-3 to TRBJ2-2; D possibly corresponds to TRBD2 (6 bases). Germline CDR1 and CDR2: LGHNA and YSLEER. This CDR3 has 14 residues. The V end lost 4 bases, the J end lost 13 bases, and 19 bases lay between the germline ends. DNA of the CDR3: TGCGCCAGCAGCCCCTCTTCTCTAGCGCGGGGGCTGTTTTTT. Translating it yields CASSPSSLARGLFF.